This T cell receptor beta chain was profiled in a study of tissue T cells after allogeneic stem cell transplantation. Background on the study: Patients with graft-versus-host disease had grafts: four unmodified, three CD34-selected and T-cell-depleted.

TCRbeta CDR3 was sequenced at survey depth with template counts. Repertoires were generated with immunoSEQ multiplex PCR, while TCRdb's copy carries only in-frame clones and drops some. The sample has some 45,000 clones; around nine tenths are singletons. Here the sequenced sample was blood, taken before transplantation. The TCR was taken from a woman between 40 and 69 years old who later had graft-versus-host disease after an allogeneic stem cell transplant.

The CDR3: CASSRGVQETQYF. The CDR3 nucleotides read TGCGCCAGCAGCCGAGGCGTCCAAGAGACCCAGTACTTC. The chain joins TRBV4-3 to TRBJ2-5; D is ambiguous. The germline V gene encodes CDR1 LGHNA and CDR2 YSLEER. The CDR3 loop spans 13 amino acids. With 4 bases removed from V and 1 base from J, the gap between germline ends came to 7 bases.